The rows below give T cell receptor beta chains drawn from one sample of a study of CD8 T cells in Susac syndrome. TCRdb recomputed calls from the immunoSEQ multiplex PCR reads with MiXCR, one row per CDR3 protein. The sample includes 170,000 or so distinct CDR3 sequences, 90% to 95% of them seen just once. Sample: CD4+ T cells from PBMCs. The receptor source for this set is a human donor with Susac syndrome. Both conserved end residues are part of each CDR3. The order of the fields is J gene, V gene, CDR3 protein.

j_gene: TRBJ2-1
v_gene: TRBV5-4
CDR3aa: CASSPTSGGAGDEQFF

j_gene: TRBJ2-5
v_gene: TRBV20-1
CDR3aa: CSAVADQETQYF

j_gene: TRBJ1-6
v_gene: TRBV11-1
CDR3aa: CASSSGTGSSPLHF

j_gene: TRBJ1-2
v_gene: TRBV2
CDR3aa: CASSESGTAYGYTF

j_gene: TRBJ2-7
v_gene: TRBV7-2
CDR3aa: CASSSPGKGDPYEQYF

j_gene: TRBJ2-1
v_gene: TRBV12-3/TRBV12-4
CDR3aa: CASSLVQTRTDEQFF

j_gene: TRBJ1-1
v_gene: TRBV12-5
CDR3aa: CASGLEYTEAFF

j_gene: TRBJ2-3
v_gene: TRBV20-1
CDR3aa: CSARDRGSTDTQYF

j_gene: TRBJ2-1
v_gene: TRBV6-2/TRBV6-3
CDR3aa: CASSFTPDGGQFF

j_gene: TRBJ1-1
v_gene: TRBV19
CDR3aa: CASRLGQGADTEAFF

j_gene: TRBJ2-2
v_gene: TRBV4-3
CDR3aa: CASSQEAQGAGELFF

j_gene: TRBJ2-2
v_gene: TRBV3-1
CDR3aa: CASSPDAAPGELFF

j_gene: TRBJ1-3
v_gene: TRBV6-5
CDR3aa: CASSSLGGGISENTIYF

j_gene: TRBJ1-3
v_gene: TRBV3-1
CDR3aa: CASSPVWTGPGNTIYF

j_gene: TRBJ1-1
v_gene: TRBV27
CDR3aa: CASSRTPGGSEAFF

j_gene: TRBJ1-2
v_gene: TRBV3-1
CDR3aa: CASSQVAGSGYTF